The 23 T cell receptor beta chains given below trace back to one sample, sequenced in a study of PD-1 blockade in classical Hodgkin lymphoma. The assay was immunoSEQ multiplex PCR, and TCRdb's table has in-frame clones only and misses some. The sample contains about 36,000 clones, 69% of which appear only once. Each and every patient relapsed after autologous stem cell transplantation, and patients got differing brentuximab vedotin exposure. This specimen consisted of peripheral blood mononuclear cells (PBMCs), obtained before the second cycle of nivolumab. Receptors were obtained from a human donor with classical Hodgkin lymphoma.

This chain links TRBV4-2 with TRBJ2-7; maybe TRBD2 (7 bases). CDR1 and CDR2 from the germline V gene are LGHNA and YNFKEQ. The CDR3 has 20 residues. With 0 bases removed from V and 0 bases from J, the gap between germline ends came to 24 bases. The CDR3 DNA is TGTGCCAGCAGCCAAGACATGAGTTATCGCGGGGGCCCCAGCTCCTACGAGCAGTACTTC. This codes for CASSQDMSYRGGPSSYEQYF.

A few counts support this clone. The V gene is TRBV5-1, the J gene TRBJ1-4; D ambiguous. CDR3 length: 15 residues. Germline lookup yields CDR1 SGHRS and CDR2 YFSETQ. V shed 5 bases and J shed 3 bases, with 14 bases lying between them. The CDR3 spells CASSPGVISNEKLFF. The CDR3 bases are TGCGCCAGCAGTCCGGGAGTCATCTCTAATGAAAAACTGTTTTTT.

The V and J genes are TRBV7-9 and TRBJ2-3; D uncertain. This CDR3 has 15 amino acids. Germline CDR1 is SEHNR and CDR2 is FQNEAQ (reference sequence). V shed 0 bases and J shed 8 bases, with 15 bases lying between them. In DNA, the CDR3 is TGTGCCAGCAGCTTAGCGGGCCAAACCCGTCTTACGCAGTATTTT. Protein sequence: CASSLAGQTRLTQYF.

This chain links TRBV21-1 with TRBJ1-1; the D call of TRBD1 is as the table states it, not checked on the DNA. TRBV21-1 is given as a pseudogene. The CDR3 has 16 amino acids. The CDR3 loop is CASTLYPGQGITEAFF. CDR3 coding DNA: TGTGCCAGCACCTTGTACCCGGGACAGGGAATTACTGAAGCTTTCTTT.

The chain combines TRBV7-2 with TRBJ2-7; 8 positions match TRBD1. This CDR3 comprises 13 residues. Germline V CDR1 and CDR2: SGHTA, FQGNSA. With 6 bases clipped from V and 6 bases from J, the junction kept 7 bases outside the gene matches. The DNA of the CDR3 is TGTGCCAGCAGACCTCCGACAGGGGTCGAGCAGTACTTC. Amino acids: CASRPPTGVEQYF.

The chain uses TRBV7-8 and TRBJ2-1; no clear D gene. The CDR3 spans 11 residues. Germline values: CDR1 SGHVS, CDR2 FQNEAQ. V was shortened by 5 bases and J by 5 bases, with 4 bases between the two germline ends. For the CDR3, the DNA is TGTGCCAGCAGCCTGCACAATGAGCAGTTCTTC. Encoded protein: CASSLHNEQFF.

This chain joins TRBV7-2 and TRBJ2-3, with D tentatively TRBD2 (5 bases). The ends were cut back, 5 bases at V and 4 bases at J, with 7 bases in the middle. The CDR3 has 12 amino acids. Germline V gene data show CDR1 as SGHTA and CDR2 as FQGNSA. The CDR3 nucleotides are TGTGCCAGCAGCCCCGGGGCAGATACGCAGTATTTT. Residues: CASSPGADTQYF.

The V call is TRBV5-1, the J call TRBJ2-3; D might be TRBD2 (7 bases). The CDR3 is made up of 15 amino acids. V was pared by 4 bases and J by 0 bases, with 12 bases between. Germline CDR1 and CDR2: SGHRS and YFSETQ. Here the CDR3 DNA reads TGCGCCAGCAGCGTGAGGGGGGGCAGCACAGATACGCAGTATTTT. Its protein is CASSVRGGSTDTQYF.

This clone is a singleton in its sample. V usage is TRBV30 and J usage is TRBJ1-1; 8 bases agree with TRBD1. The CDR3 length is 15 residues. Germline lookup yields CDR1 GTSNPN and CDR2 SVGIG (reference sequence). V dropped 2 bases and J dropped 2; count of bases not matched to a gene: 7. The CDR3 spells CAWSTTDRANTEAFF. CDR3 in DNA: TGTGCCTGGAGTACTACGGACAGGGCCAACACTGAAGCTTTCTTT.

The rearrangement uses TRBV6-6 and TRBJ2-1, with D possibly being TRBD2 (5 bases). Between the trimmed V and J ends, which lost 0 bases and 7 bases, there was a span of 10 bases. Germline V CDR1 and CDR2: MNHNY, SVGAGI (reference sequence). CDR3 length equals 14 residues. The CDR3 loop is CASSYSWGANEQFF. The DNA for the CDR3 is TGTGCCAGCAGTTACTCTTGGGGAGCGAATGAGCAGTTCTTC.

The chain couples TRBV5-1 to TRBJ1-4; D possibly corresponds to TRBD1 (6 bases). V was cut by 0 bases and J by 8 bases, with 17 bases left in between. The CDR3 spans 16 residues. CDR1 is SGHRS and CDR2 is YFSETQ in the germline V gene. CDR3 loop: CASSLEVRGAHEKLFF. The CDR3 DNA reads TGCGCCAGCAGCTTGGAGGTTCGGGGGGCGCACGAAAAACTGTTTTTT.

The chain employs TRBV18 and TRBJ2-5; a possible D gene is TRBD1 (5 bases). V lost 6 bases, J lost 2 bases, and 16 bases lay in between. This CDR3 comprises 15 residues. The germline gives CDR1 KGHSH, CDR2 LQKENI. The CDR3 here is CASSRNGQGQETQYF. CDR3 nucleotides: TGTGCCAGCTCCCGGAACGGCCAGGGACAAGAGACCCAGTACTTC.

This clone has a handful of counts. V usage is TRBV5-8 and J usage is TRBJ1-2, with TRBD1 matching over 7 bases. CDR3 length equals 15 residues. Per germline, CDR1 SGHTS and CDR2 YDEGEE. With 2 bases clipped from V and 4 bases from J, the junction kept 8 bases outside the gene matches. The CDR3 DNA is TGTGCCAGCAGCTTCGGGACAGCAACTTTCTATGGCTACACCTTC. It specifies CASSFGTATFYGYTF.

V gene TRBV5-4 combines with J gene TRBJ1-2, with D possibly matching TRBD1 (6 bases). Trimming cost V 0 bases and J 7 bases, with 10 bases left between them. CDR3 length: 13 residues. CDR1 and CDR2 from the germline V gene are SGHNT and YYREEE (reference sequence). For the CDR3, the DNA is TGTGCCAGCAGCTTGGCAGGGGAGGGTGGCTACACCTTC. It yields the protein CASSLAGEGGYTF.

CDR3 nucleotide sequence: TGTGCCAGCAGCCCCACAAGGACACCCCAAGAGACCCAGTACTTC. Amino acids: CASSPTRTPQETQYF. The gene calls are TRBV5-5 and TRBJ2-5; D might be TRBD1 (5 bases). This CDR3 has 15 amino acids. V was trimmed by 4 bases and J by 1 base, leaving 14 bases between them. Germline assignment: CDR1 SGHKS and CDR2 YYEKEE (reference sequence).

This clone was counted ten times or more. The CDR3 region has the DNA TGTGCCAGCAGCCCGCGACAGGGGTCTAATGAAAAACTGTTTTTT. This codes for CASSPRQGSNEKLFF. The V gene is TRBV7-6, the J gene TRBJ1-4; 8 bases map to TRBD1. The trim removed 5 bases at V and 3 bases at J, leaving 5 bases unmatched. This CDR3 region has 15 residues. Germline loops: CDR1 SGHVS, CDR2 FNYEAQ.

The CDR3 bases are TGTGCCAGCAGCTCCGGGACAGGGGGCTCGGGCGGGACAGATACGCAGTATTTT. It yields the protein CASSSGTGGSGGTDTQYF. This sequence joins TRBV5-4 and TRBJ2-3; 12 bases map to TRBD1. The V and J ends lost 3 bases and 3 bases, in that order; junction bases with no gene match: 11. This CDR3 comprises 18 residues. The germline CDR1 and CDR2 sequences are SGHNT and YYREEE (reference sequence).

This chain connects TRBV4-3 to TRBJ2-3; TRBD2 matches 8 bases. The CDR3 consists of 17 residues. The V segment lost 4 bases and the J segment 4 bases; nucleotides outside the gene matches: 13. Germline V lookup: CDR1 LGHNA, CDR2 YSLEER. CDR3 in amino acids: CASSPNLAGGGADTQYF. The CDR3 nucleotides are TGCGCCAGCAGCCCCAACTTGGCGGGAGGTGGCGCAGATACGCAGTATTTT.

J is TRBJ1-1 and V is TRBV10-3; tentative D call: TRBD1 (6 bases). Germline V CDR1 and CDR2: ENHRY, SYGVKD. V lost 6 bases and J lost 10, with 15 bases in between. The CDR3 totals 12 residues. Here the CDR3 reads CAISQQGFSAFF. CDR3 DNA: TGTGCCATCAGCCAACAGGGCTTTTCAGCTTTCTTT.

This rearrangement joins TRBV19 to TRBJ2-1; a possible D gene is TRBD1 (7 bases). The CDR3 extends over 13 amino acids. V lost 10 bases, J lost 9 bases, and 19 bases lay in between. In germline, CDR1 is LNHDA, CDR2 SQIVND (reference sequence). CDR3 region: CATRGQGVSEQFF. The CDR3 region has the DNA TGTGCCACACGGGGGCAGGGGGTTAGTGAGCAGTTCTTC.

The V call is TRBV5-1, the J call TRBJ1-4; TRBD1 aligns across 8 bases. Germline lookup yields CDR1 SGHRS and CDR2 YFSETQ. The CDR3 totals 16 residues. V dropped 1 base and J dropped 2; count of bases not matched to a gene: 4. The CDR3 DNA sequence: TGCGCCAGCAGCTTGATGACAGGGGCCACTAATGAAAAACTGTTTTTT. Its translation is CASSLMTGATNEKLFF.

The chain couples TRBV10-3 to TRBJ1-2, with D maybe TRBD1 (5 bases). V was pared by 4 bases and J by 8 bases, with 14 bases between. CDR3 length equals 13 residues. Germline-derived CDR1 and CDR2 are ENHRY and SYGVKD. The CDR3 here is CAISGGGVGGYTF. As DNA, the CDR3 is TGTGCCATCAGTGGGGGCGGAGTGGGCGGCTACACCTTC.

The rearrangement uses TRBV6-1 and TRBJ2-2, with D maybe TRBD1 (5 bases). Trimming removed 8 bases from V and 7 bases from J, with 11 bases in between. CDR1 is MNHNS and CDR2 is SASEGT in the germline V gene. CDR3 size: 12 residues. The CDR3 nucleotides are TGTGCCAGCGGGGCCCTAGGCGGGGAGCTGTTTTTT. Amino acid sequence: CASGALGGELFF.